The 27 T cell receptor beta chains reported below all come from one sample, sequenced in a study of Ad26.COV2.S vaccination and SARS-CoV-2 variants. Clones were read by immunoSEQ multiplex PCR, and TCRdb kept only the in-frame ones, dropping some. The sample includes 410,000 or so clones, 90% of them seen just once. Treatment defined: some 19 received Ad26.COV2.S at low or high dose, single or two shots; 5 received placebo; per-sample allocation not given. The samples were gathered on day 63 after the first injection of vaccine or placebo. Sequenced material: peripheral blood, taken in a trial of Ad26.COV2.S vaccine versus placebo. The receptors were gathered from a person aged 18-60 years who received the Ad26.COV2.S COVID-19 vaccine or a placebo.

This rearrangement joins TRBV19 to TRBJ1-1, with D possibly matching TRBD1 (6 bases). Trimming took 4 bases from V and 5 from J, leaving 11 bases between them. Germline V gene data show CDR1 as LNHDA and CDR2 as SQIVND (reference sequence). The length of the CDR3 is 13 residues. The CDR3 protein is CASSTMDSTEAFF. The CDR3 DNA follows: TGTGCCAGTAGTACAATGGACAGTACTGAAGCTTTCTTT.

The count of this clone is one. This chain connects TRBV5-1 to TRBJ1-4; 7 nucleotides match TRBD1. From germline, CDR1 is SGHRS and CDR2 YFSETQ. This CDR3 has 13 amino acids. V gave up 7 bases and J gave up 5 bases; unmatched junction bases: 5. DNA for the CDR3: TGCGCCAGCCGCGGACAGGAAAATGAAAAACTGTTTTTT. Amino acids: CASRGQENEKLFF.

V is TRBV29-1 and J is TRBJ2-1, with 7 bases matching TRBD2. The CDR3 runs 15 residues. Trimming removed 5 bases from V and 9 bases from J; junction bases left unmatched: 16. Germline V gene sequence: CDR1 SQVTM, CDR2 ANQGSEA. The CDR3 loop is CSVLARTRRGGEQFF. CDR3 DNA sequence: TGCAGCGTTCTAGCTAGGACTAGACGAGGCGGTGAGCAGTTCTTC.

The chain links TRBV29-1 to TRBJ2-3; D may be TRBD1 (6 bases). Trimming cost V 5 bases and J 0 bases, with 18 bases left between them. This CDR3 spans 16 amino acids. Germline CDR1 reads SQVTM; CDR2 reads ANQGSEA. The CDR3 region has the DNA TGCAGCGTTTATAGACTGACAGGTCCTAGCACAGATACGCAGTATTTT. Amino acids: CSVYRLTGPSTDTQYF.

The chain recombines TRBV9 with TRBJ2-1, with 7 positions matching TRBD1. Germline CDR1 and CDR2: SGDLS and YYNGEE. CDR3 length equals 14 residues. V dropped 3 bases and J dropped 6; count of bases not matched to a gene: 6. Written as DNA, the CDR3 is TGTGCCAGCAGCGGACAGGGCCGACCCAATGAGCAGTTCTTC. It encodes CASSGQGRPNEQFF.

The chain carries TRBV9 and TRBJ1-1; 11 nucleotides line up with TRBD1. V shed 4 bases and J 0 bases; nucleotides not matched to a gene: 8. The germline V gene has CDR1 SGDLS and CDR2 YYNGEE. CDR3 length: 17 amino acids. Here the CDR3 reads CASSIGQGASVNTEAFF. CDR3 sequence (DNA): TGTGCCAGCAGCATCGGACAGGGGGCATCAGTGAACACTGAAGCTTTCTTT.

The V gene is TRBV5-1, the J gene TRBJ2-2; maybe TRBD1 (5 bases). The CDR3 is 15 residues long. With 1 base removed from V and 2 bases from J, the gap between germline ends came to 9 bases. Germline-derived CDR1 and CDR2 are SGHRS and YFSETQ. Here the CDR3 DNA reads TGCGCCAGCAGCTTGAGACAGATCAACACCGGGGAGCTGTTTTTT. Its translation: CASSLRQINTGELFF.

This chain uses TRBV25-1 with TRBJ2-1; D is uncertain. Trimming took 4 bases from V and 8 from J, leaving 9 bases between them. Germline lookup yields CDR1 MGHDK and CDR2 SYGVNS. The length of the CDR3 is 12 residues. The CDR3 DNA reads as TGTGCCAGCAGTGCAACCCCATATGAGCAGTTCTTC. It codes for CASSATPYEQFF.

This chain connects TRBV9 to TRBJ1-5; tentative D call: TRBD1 (5 bases). This CDR3 contains 14 residues. Germline CDR1 and CDR2: SGDLS and YYNGEE. Trimming stripped 7 bases from V and 0 bases from J, with 11 bases between. CDR3 residues: CASGPGYSNQPQHF. The CDR3 nucleotides are TGTGCCAGCGGACCAGGGTATAGCAATCAGCCCCAGCATTTT.

The V call is TRBV2, the J call TRBJ2-1, with 9 bases matching TRBD1. V was clipped by 3 bases and J by 0 bases; unmatched bases: 0. The CDR3 consists of 15 residues. Germline V CDR1 and CDR2: SNHLY, FYNNEI. The CDR3, as DNA: TGTGCCAGCAGTGAGGACAGGGGCTCCTACAATGAGCAGTTCTTC. Protein sequence: CASSEDRGSYNEQFF.

This chain uses TRBV7-9 with TRBJ1-5; D is ambiguous. Germline CDR1 reads SEHNR; CDR2 reads FQNEAQ (reference sequence). The CDR3 length is 13 residues. The V and J ends lost 0 bases and 5 bases respectively, with 5 bases between them. CDR3 region: CASSLATDQPQHF. CDR3 DNA sequence: TGTGCCAGCAGCTTAGCCACGGATCAGCCCCAGCATTTT.

The chain has TRBV28 and TRBJ1-4, with a weak D call TRBD1 (6 bases). The germline V and J ends were trimmed by 7 bases and 3 bases, with 15 bases remaining between them. There are 15 residues in the CDR3. Per germline, CDR1 MDHEN and CDR2 SYDVKM. CDR3 in amino acids: CASTSADRSNEKLFF. For the CDR3, the DNA is TGTGCCAGCACCTCCGCAGACAGGTCTAATGAAAAACTGTTTTTT.

V usage is TRBV6-4 and J usage is TRBJ1-2; D is unclear. The V gene's germline CDR1 is MRHNA and CDR2 SNTAGT. The CDR3 consists of 15 residues. Trimming removed 6 bases at V and 8 bases at J, with 22 bases between. The CDR3 DNA reads TGTGCCAGCAGGTCGACGGAGGGCAGCCAATTCGGCTACACCTTC. This encodes CASRSTEGSQFGYTF.

This clone turned up a few times. Other DNA sequences in this specimen translate into the identical CDR3. The CDR3 DNA is TGTGCCAGCAGCGCCGGACTAGCGGGGTACGAGCAGTACTTC. Amino acid sequence: CASSAGLAGYEQYF. V is TRBV9 and J is TRBJ2-7, with 12 bases matching TRBD2. V lost 3 bases and J lost 4; bases outside the gene matches: 2. The CDR3 totals 14 residues. Germline V gives CDR1 SGDLS, CDR2 YYNGEE.

This chain connects TRBV9 to TRBJ2-3, with D perhaps matching TRBD2 (6 bases). CDR1 and CDR2 from the germline V gene are SGDLS and YYNGEE. The CDR3 length is 16 residues. V was pared by 4 bases and J by 0 bases, with 15 bases between. CDR3 nucleotide sequence: TGTGCCAGCAGCCATCCCAGCGGGCTTAGCACAGATACGCAGTATTTT. Translating it yields CASSHPSGLSTDTQYF.

This chain connects TRBV19 to TRBJ2-7; 11 positions agree with TRBD1. V trimming: 4 bases; J trimming: 7 bases; junction bases outside the gene matches: 9. Germline loops: CDR1 LNHDA, CDR2 SQIVND (reference sequence). The CDR3 is made up of 15 amino acids. The CDR3 is CASSTGTGGSREQYF. The CDR3 bases are TGTGCCAGTAGTACCGGGACAGGGGGATCGAGGGAGCAGTACTTC.

The chain has TRBV5-8 and TRBJ2-3; D is possibly TRBD1 or TRBD2 (5 bases each). V lost 4 bases and J 2 bases, leaving 14 bases between the germline ends. CDR1 and CDR2 from the germline V gene are SGHTS and YDEGEE. This CDR3 spans 15 amino acids. CDR3 coding DNA: TGTGCCAGCAGCCTCCTGGGGGTTCCCACAGATACGCAGTATTTT. Its translation: CASSLLGVPTDTQYF.

A single count supports this clone. The chain joins TRBV28 to TRBJ2-5, with 9 positions matching TRBD2. The V segment lost 4 bases and the J segment 4 bases; nucleotides outside the gene matches: 13. Looked up from germline, CDR1 is MDHEN and CDR2 is SYDVKM. CDR3 length: 17 amino acids. CDR3: CASSSKKTSGRGETQYF. The CDR3 bases are TGTGCCAGCAGTTCCAAAAAGACTAGCGGAAGGGGAGAGACCCAGTACTTC.

The chain has TRBV19 and TRBJ2-1; D is uncertain. Looked up from germline, CDR1 is LNHDA and CDR2 is SQIVND (reference sequence). This CDR3 comprises 16 residues. Trimming shortened V by 11 bases and J by 0 bases, and 20 bases separated the two germline ends. The CDR3 is CAVFGSSLSSYNEQFF. Written as DNA, the CDR3 is TGTGCCGTGTTCGGCTCGAGCCTGAGCTCCTACAATGAGCAGTTCTTC.

This sequence joins TRBV5-1 and TRBJ2-3; D tentatively reads TRBD1 or TRBD2 (5 bases each). The CDR3 is 13 residues long. CDR1 and CDR2 (germline): SGHRS, YFSETQ. V lost 2 bases and J lost 6, with 10 bases in between. The chain's CDR3 is CASSFGAQDTQYF. The CDR3 region has the DNA TGCGCCAGCAGCTTCGGGGCCCAGGATACGCAGTATTTT.

The chain links TRBV28 to TRBJ2-7; no reliable D call. From germline, CDR1 is MDHEN and CDR2 SYDVKM. V was shortened by 7 bases and J by 5 bases, with 15 bases between the two germline ends. The length of the CDR3 is 13 residues. The chain's CDR3 is CASTPREWDEQYF. In nucleotides, the CDR3 is TGTGCCAGCACCCCTAGAGAATGGGACGAGCAGTACTTC. Variable domain in full (rest from reference TRBV28 and TRBJ2-7): DVKVTQSSRYLVKRTGEKVFLECVQDMDHENMFWYRQDPGLGLRLIYFSYDVKMKEKGDIPEGYSVSREKKERFSLILESASTNQTSMYLCASTPREWDEQYFGPGTRLTVT.

The chain has TRBV9 and TRBJ2-5, with no clear D. Trimming removed 0 bases from V and 2 bases from J, with 8 bases in between. The CDR3 is made up of 14 amino acids. CDR1 is SGDLS and CDR2 is YYNGEE in the germline V gene. Here the CDR3 reads CASSVVSFQETQYF. As DNA, the CDR3 is TGTGCCAGCAGCGTAGTTAGCTTTCAAGAGACCCAGTACTTC. Filled out from reference TRBV9 and TRBJ2-5, the complete variable domain reads DSGVTQTPKHLITATGQRVTLRCSPRSGDLSVYWYQQSLDQGLQFLIQYYNGEERAKGNILERFSAQQFPDLHSELNLSSLELGDSALYFCASSVVSFQETQYFGPGTRLLVL.

This chain connects TRBV7-8 to TRBJ2-2; D is perhaps TRBD2 (5 bases). There are 15 residues in the CDR3. V lost 7 bases and J 3 bases, leaving 15 bases between the germline ends. Per germline, CDR1 SGHVS and CDR2 FQNEAQ. CDR3 DNA: TGTGCCAGCATCCTCGGTATCGGGGACACCGGGGAGCTGTTTTTT. Its translation is CASILGIGDTGELFF.

The chain recombines TRBV12-5 with TRBJ1-6, with 7 bases lining up with TRBD1. Per the germline V gene, CDR1 is LGHNT and CDR2 is FRNRAP. With 7 bases clipped from V and 8 bases from J, the junction kept 11 bases outside the gene matches. CDR3 length: 15 residues. This CDR3 is CASALVVGGDSPLHF. The CDR3 DNA reads as TGTGCTAGTGCCCTGGTGGTAGGGGGCGATTCACCCCTCCACTTT.

The chain uses TRBV13 and TRBJ1-4, with D unresolved. Germline V gene lookup returns CDR1 PRHDT and CDR2 FYEKMQ (reference sequence). CDR3 length: 14 amino acids. V dropped 0 bases and J dropped 10 bases, with 12 bases sitting between them. CDR3 amino acids: CASSLGLTDGKLFF. CDR3 in DNA: TGTGCCAGCAGCTTAGGTTTGACGGACGGAAAACTGTTTTTT. Filled out from reference TRBV13 and TRBJ1-4, the complete variable domain reads AAGVIQSPRHLIKEKRETATLKCYPIPRHDTVYWYQQGPGQDPQFLISFYEKMQSDKGSIPDRFSAQQFSDYHSELNMSSLELGDSALYFCASSLGLTDGKLFFGSGTQLSVL.

V gene TRBV7-2 combines with J gene TRBJ2-2; the D is unclear. The CDR3 is 15 residues long. Trimming took off 2 bases at V and 1 base at J, with 8 bases between the two ends. Germline CDR1 reads SGHTA; CDR2 reads FQGNSA. CDR3 DNA sequence: TGTGCCAGCAGCTTAACAGCAAAGAACACCGGGGAGCTGTTTTTT. Residues: CASSLTAKNTGELFF.

The J gene is TRBJ2-2, the V gene TRBV6-2 or TRBV6-3, with D possibly matching TRBD1 (6 bases). Trimming took off 5 bases at V and 0 bases at J, with 13 bases between the two ends. This CDR3 spans 16 amino acids. Germline CDR1 and CDR2: MNHEY and SVGEGT. For the CDR3, the DNA is TGTGCCAGCAGTCCATACACAGGGCCGAACACCGGGGAGCTGTTTTTT. This codes for CASSPYTGPNTGELFF.